This TCR beta chain was identified in a study of cytomegalovirus exposure and HLA in healthy donors (dated by TCRdb to 2016 to 2017). For context, the study as a whole: An earlier analysis of roughly 500 of the donors reported 250 to 300 Gb of sequence data and 117 million unique TCR beta sequences from some 180 million T cells. An early release covering more than 500 HLA-typed donors comprised 250 to 350 gigabases of sequencing data and around 80 million unique TCR sequences. The study profiled the T cell repertoires of hundreds of subjects by immunosequencing and related them to cytomegalovirus serostatus. An earlier analysis of around 640 of the donors used high-throughput TCR beta sequencing to judge whether each TCR beta V gene segment behaved as functional or pseudogenic. Five DR-DQ haplotypes were handled as single units for association and clustering because linkage in the cohort was strong. In addition to the first cohort of 650 to 750 subjects, a separate validation cohort of some 120 different subjects was used. The study aimed to test whether cataloging public T cell receptors could reveal signatures of past pathogen exposure. Class I and class II HLA loci were covered by the typing at four-digit resolution. A later genetic analysis took genome-wide SNP genotypes for about 55% of the 666 donors and used that subset as a discovery cohort. Rather than using new phenotypic data, the later analysis identified candidate immune exposures from TCR beta sequences and from how often those sequences occurred across donors. The genetic ancestry cluster associated with self-reported Caucasian donors included around 76% of the 300 to 400 genotyped donors. Donor age, sex, ethnicity and CMV serostatus were compiled together with the repertoire data. The study combined high-throughput TCR immunosequencing, statistical association of individual TCRs with disease status, and machine learning to predict cytomegalovirus infection status. Across 300 to 400 genotyped donors of the cohort, an average of roughly 250,000 unique TCR beta nucleotide sequences per donor were sequenced, and about a sixth of those sequences were non-productive. All discovery cohort repertoires had been generated on a single sequencing platform. In a later analysis, previously published TCR beta repertoires from 600 to 850 donors were re-analyzed and high-resolution HLA genotyping was added so that TCR occurrence patterns could be studied. The number of typed donors differed by locus: about 620-640 for A, B, C, DRB1 and DQB1; 500 to 550 for DQA1; some 610 for DPA1; and around 490 for DPB1.

The cohort comprised more than 550 healthy bone marrow donors. At the time of sampling, all cohort members were nominally healthy, though unrecorded immune exposures were likely present. The donor tested CMV seronegative and was one of the 352 seronegative cohort members. Each donor provided a peripheral blood sample, and peripheral blood mononuclear cells were used for TCR beta sequencing. The Qiagen DNeasy Blood Extraction Kit was used to extract genomic DNA from the blood cell samples. Library preparation used the immunoSEQ multiplex PCR assay. A mixture of 60 forward primers for TCR Vbeta segments and 13 reverse primers for TCR Jbeta segments was used in the multiplex PCR. A multiplex PCR assay on genomic DNA amplified the CDR3 region of rearranged TCR beta genes. Amplified TCR beta libraries were sequenced as 87-base-pair reads on the Illumina HiSeq System. The original methods were these. A later analysis tallied 75 million to 95 million unique TCR beta chains across the 600 to 700 repertoires, and around 10 million of those chains were shared by two or more donors. Raw reads were error-corrected and collapsed into unique sequences by a nearest-neighbor algorithm in which closely related sequences were merged to remove PCR and sequencing errors. Alignment of CDR3 sequences to IMGT reference sequences was used to assign V, D and J gene segments. For a sequence to be retained, a match of at least six nucleotides was required to both a V gene segment and a J gene segment. Rearrangements were called productive when the CDR3 lacked stop codons and stayed in frame with V and J; all others were non-productive. Following IMGT convention, CDR3 was defined as the stretch from the second conserved V-encoded cysteine up to the conserved J-encoded phenylalanine. In an earlier analysis of more than 550 of the donors, sequences lacking an unambiguous match to a single V gene segment were excluded. An earlier analysis of some 500 of the donors classified V segments as functional when productive rearrangements were above 56.7% and as segregating when the standard deviation between donors was above 5%. A statistical classification framework was developed to diagnose cytomegalovirus status using the catalog of TCR beta chain sequences. In a later analysis, V and J genes were assigned by comparing TCR nucleotide sequences against IMGT/GENE-DB human TR gene sequences. The TCRdist pipeline was used in a later analysis to assign CDR3 sequences and most-parsimonious VDJ recombination scenarios. In a later analysis, each TCR beta chain was defined by its CDR3 amino acid sequence together with its V-gene family, and reads without a unique V-gene family were excluded. A later analysis removed 600 or so highly shared, low-generation-probability nucleotide sequences to deal with suspected cross-contamination and a sequencing artifact. For each public chain, a later analysis derived a clonal expansion index from normalized ranks of inferred template counts within each repertoire. A later analysis computed generation probabilities with a VDJ recombination model fitted to out-of-frame rearrangements, and checked the results against IGoR. In a later analysis, hypergeometric tests were used to score TCR-TCR, TCR-HLA and TCR-CMV co-occurrence, with a repertoire-size bias correction applied to TCR pairs. False discovery rates were estimated in a later analysis by permuting HLA or CMV assignments 20 times. In a later analysis, co-occurring TCRs were grouped using DBSCAN, and TCRdist sequence similarity was added for clustering within HLA-allele-positive subsets. Co-occurrence clustering excluded repertoires with fewer than 30,000 or more than 120,000 public chains, plus five with anomalous nucleotide sharing. TCRdb stores this immuneACCESS table with in-frame sequences only. Part of the clones is absent; in the studies checked, under half of the shortfall reflects unresolved V genes, and no reason is known for the rest. V and J calls and clone size are given by that table; D and trimming were obtained from the DNA. The sample table holds nearly 200,000 clones, of which 82% were seen once. The ten largest clones capture roughly 0.097% of the sample.

The germline V gene (reference sequence) specifies GTSNPN as CDR1 and SVGIG as CDR2. V and J are trimmed by 2 bases and 7 bases, and the gene matches miss 9 bases of the junction. The CDR3 holds 14 amino acids from the cysteine to the phenylalanine. The read is trimmed to its CDR3 DNA, 42 bases read in frame from base 1. Overall study results and their limits: The authors suggested that the approach could potentially be extended to other disease states and immunological phenotypes. Three of the identified cytomegalovirus-associated TCR beta chains were confirmed in vitro to be specific for cytomegalovirus antigens. Some IMGT-functional V segments, including TRBV6-2 and TRBV6-3, could not be distinguished by the 87-base-pair reads and were therefore excluded. A later analysis reported that several top co-occurrence clusters appeared linked to parvovirus B19, influenza, CMV and Epstein-Barr virus. In both the original and validation cohorts, the classifier was reported to diagnose cytomegalovirus status with high specificity and sensitivity. The study listed 150 to 200 TCR beta chains as associated with cytomegalovirus. Because counts were too low, seventeen rarely observed V segments, including chromosome 9 orphons, were excluded from the earlier analysis of around 640 of the donors. Across donors, most TCR sequences were observed very rarely, whereas some public TCRs were present in many individuals. A further reported finding was that TCR beta sequences accurately predicted the HLA-A and HLA-B alleles for most subjects in the first cohort. In an earlier analysis of about 600 of the donors, most TCR beta V segments appeared in productive rearrangements about 87% or about 30% of the time, broadly matching IMGT annotations. When HLA alleles, especially DR and DQ, strongly co-occurred, TCR associations were difficult to assign to individual alleles. A later genetic analysis reported fewer N-insertions in productive TCRs among donors in an Asian-associated ancestry cluster than the 666-donor mean. In a later analysis, HLA-associated TCR beta chains showed more clonal expansion and lower generation probabilities than non-associated chains that were equally common. Linkage disequilibrium might explain the correlated functional status among segregating V segments, but an unknown experimental factor could not be ruled out. A cluster of highly shared sequence variants was judged likely to be a technical artifact of the sequencing pipeline. In a later analysis, most CMV-associated TCR beta chains were found to appear HLA-restricted, with HLA associations seemingly driven largely by CMV exposure. The presence/absence analyses assumed that sequencing depth was roughly uniform across donors, and that assumption may not be true. In a later genetic analysis, a missense DCLRE1C variant was associated with V-gene and J-gene trimming of TCR beta chains, and the association was replicated in an independent cohort. HLA typing was unavailable for some donors at each locus, so association tests used only the typed subset. The only immune exposure information available for the cohort was CMV serostatus. At a false discovery rate of 0.05, a later analysis linked around 17,000 TCR beta sequences to specific HLA alleles. A later analysis found that TCR association rates varied across HLA loci, with DRB1 alleles showing the most associated TCRs and HLA-C alleles the fewest. This cohort had only TCR beta chains sequenced, and the lack of alpha or paired-chain data limited which features could be detected.

To note about this clone: Its antigen is currently not known. Base qualities are not recorded, but no much larger clone differs from it by a single base.

Material for sequencing was PBMCs. The source is a boy between 2 and 10 years old in good health and CMV-seronegative. Recombination linked TRBV30 to TRBJ2-7, with 9 bases matching TRBD1. The nucleotide sequence is TGTGCCTGGAGTTCAACGGGACAGGGTGAAGAGCAGTACTTC. This is translated as CAWSSTGQGEEQYF.